This TCR beta chain was documented in a study of blood T cell repertoires in COVID-19. Authors' data handling: Cell counts per sample came from amplifying reference gene primers. Profiled with immunoSEQ multiplex PCR; TCRdb holds only in-frame clones, not every one. The DNA was the basis for D and trimming; V, J and clone size are from that table. The data contain fewer than 200,000 clones, approximately 95% of them singletons. CDR1 is KGHSH, CDR2 LQKENI, per germline. With 3 bases clipped from V and 6 bases from J, the junction kept 4 bases outside the gene matches. This CDR3 region has 13 residues. This rearrangement joins TRBV18 to TRBJ1-2; TRBD1 agrees at 7 bases. This clonotype originated in a woman aged 50 to 65 with acute or convalescent COVID-19. The specimen sequenced was peripheral blood. The CDR3 spells CASSPRGTDGYTF. Here the CDR3 DNA reads TGTGCCAGCTCACCCCGTGGGACAGATGGCTACACCTTC.